The 18 T cell receptor beta chains given below trace back to one sample, sequenced in a study of T-cell memory formation after mild COVID-19. TCRdb reanalysed the 5' RACE reads using MiXCR and keeps one entry per CDR3 protein. Of more than 200,000 distinct CDR3 sequences in the sample, about a sixth are singletons; the top ten hold approximately 3.5%. The sample was PBMCs or a T cell subset sorted from them (not recorded which). These receptors were obtained from a man aged 18 to 30 who had mild COVID-19 (a few samples of this study predate the infection). Cell type and time point are not known.

This clonotype was recorded a few times. CDR3 DNA sequence: TGTGCCAGCAGCTGGGACAGAGATAATTCACCCCTCCACTTT. This sequence encodes CASSWDRDNSPLHF. The chain joins TRBV5-4 to TRBJ1-6; 7 nucleotides align to TRBD1. The CDR3 covers 14 residues. The trim removed 3 bases at V and 5 bases at J, leaving 2 bases unmatched. The V gene's germline CDR1 is SGHNT and CDR2 YYREEE (reference sequence).

This sequence joins TRBV19 and TRBJ1-2; D gene unclear. The CDR3 is made up of 14 amino acids. The V end was cut by 5 bases, the J end by 1 base, with 11 bases between. Looked up from germline, CDR1 is LNHDA and CDR2 is SQIVND (reference sequence). CDR3 bases: TGTGCCAGTAGTCGCCAACAGCTTAACTATGGCTACACCTTC. This encodes CASSRQQLNYGYTF.

This chain links TRBV20-1 with TRBJ2-5, with 11 bases fitting TRBD2. J gave up 10 bases and V 3 bases, and 7 bases lay outside the gene matches. CDR3 size: 13 residues. CDR1 is DFQATT, CDR2 SNEGSKA, per germline (reference sequence). The CDR3 loop is CSASETSGDFQYF. CDR3 nucleotide sequence: TGCAGTGCTAGCGAGACTAGCGGGGATTTCCAGTACTTC.

The chain has TRBV5-5 and TRBJ1-5, with D tentatively TRBD1 (5 bases). Trimming pared 1 base from V and 5 bases from J, leaving 13 bases between. Per germline, CDR1 SGHKS and CDR2 YYEKEE (reference sequence). This CDR3 contains 15 residues. CDR3 region: CASSLLAGGHQPQHF. The CDR3 region has the DNA TGTGCCAGCAGCTTGCTGGCGGGGGGTCATCAGCCCCAGCATTTT.

The chain couples TRBV7-8 to TRBJ2-5, with 8 bases that match TRBD1. CDR1 SGHVS and CDR2 FQNEAQ come from the germline V gene. V dropped 4 bases and J dropped 4; count of bases not matched to a gene: 11. The CDR3 runs 16 residues. The DNA of the CDR3 is TGTGCCAGCAGCTCCGAACGGACAGGGAGTAGAGAGACCCAGTACTTC. Protein: CASSSERTGSRETQYF.

This clonotype was found a few times. The chain uses TRBV7-2 and TRBJ2-2; D gene unclear. The ends were cut back, 1 base at V and 0 bases at J, with 9 bases in the middle. The CDR3 runs to 16 residues. CDR1 is SGHTA, CDR2 FQGNSA, per germline. CDR3 bases: TGTGCCAGCAGCTTAGGTCTTTTCGCGAACACCGGGGAGCTGTTTTTT. Translated: CASSLGLFANTGELFF.

This clonotype was seen ten or more times. The V call is TRBV7-9, the J call TRBJ1-1; 7 bases match TRBD1. The CDR3 runs to 14 residues. The V segment lost 5 bases and the J segment 0 bases; nucleotides outside the gene matches: 3. Germline V gene sequence: CDR1 SEHNR, CDR2 FQNEAQ (reference sequence). The CDR3 DNA reads as TGTGCCAGCAGCGTCGGACAGGTGAACACTGAAGCTTTCTTT. This sequence encodes CASSVGQVNTEAFF.

The CDR3 region has the DNA TGTGCCACCAGCAGTCAACGACAGGGAGGTCAAGAGACCCAGTACTTC. It translates to CATSSQRQGGQETQYF. The chain carries TRBV15 and TRBJ2-5; D is perhaps TRBD1 (7 bases). Germline V gives CDR1 LNHNV, CDR2 YYDKDF (reference sequence). The CDR3 sequence is 16 residues long. Between the trimmed V and J ends, which lost 3 bases and 2 bases, there was a span of 16 bases.

The chain uses TRBV21-1 and TRBJ1-1; whether TRBD1, the table's D call, matches the DNA was not checked. TRBV21-1 is a listed pseudogene. This CDR3 has 19 residues. The CDR3 coding sequence is TGTGCCAGCAGCTCGAAAGGGGACGATCGGCATATCTTTAAGGGTGAAGCTTTCTTT. Amino acids: CASSSKGDDRHIFKGEAFF.

This clonotype was seen a handful of times. This chain links TRBV6-6 with TRBJ1-1; TRBD1 is a possible D gene (6 bases). The CDR3 runs to 17 residues. Trimming removed 6 bases at V and 0 bases at J, with 20 bases between. Germline V gene lookup returns CDR1 MNHNY and CDR2 SVGAGI (reference sequence). The CDR3 loop reads CASSDTTGTRMNTEAFF. The DNA of the CDR3 is TGTGCCAGCAGCGATACCACAGGGACGCGAATGAACACTGAAGCTTTCTTT.

This clonotype has a handful of counts. This chain joins TRBV9 and TRBJ1-6, with D possibly TRBD1 on 6 matching bases. The CDR3 contains 15 residues. Germline values: CDR1 SGDLS, CDR2 YYNGEE. Trimming pared 0 bases from V and 8 bases from J, leaving 12 bases between. CDR3 bases: TGTGCCAGCAGCGTAGCTTGGGGGCGGGATTCACCCCTCCACTTT. Translating gives CASSVAWGRDSPLHF.

This clonotype was detected ten times or more. CDR3 amino acids: CASSLLGAQAFF. DNA of the CDR3: TGTGCCAGCAGTTTATTGGGGGCCCAAGCTTTCTTT. The chain uses TRBV12-3 or TRBV12-4 and TRBJ1-1, with TRBD1 as a possible D gene (6 bases). The CDR3 is 12 residues long. The V end was cut by 2 bases, the J end by 9 bases, with 10 bases between.

This clonotype occurred a few times. V usage is TRBV10-3 and J usage is TRBJ1-2, with TRBD1 as a possible D gene (5 bases). Germline CDR1 ENHRY, CDR2 SYGVKD. The CDR3 covers 15 residues. Trimming removed 5 bases at V and 8 bases at J, with 21 bases between. In nucleotides, the CDR3 is TGTGCCATCAGTCTCCCGGACCGGGATTGGGGGGGCTACACCTTC. Translated, it gives CAISLPDRDWGGYTF.

This clonotype was seen more than once but under ten times. The J gene is TRBJ2-3, the V gene TRBV3-1; D is possibly TRBD2 (6 bases). CDR1 is LGHDT and CDR2 is YNNKEL in the germline V gene (reference sequence). Trimming stripped 6 bases from V and 8 bases from J, with 24 bases between. This CDR3 contains 16 residues. In DNA form, the CDR3 reads TGTGCCAGCAGGGAGGCGGGGCTAGCGAGAGGAGGTACGCAGTATTTT. This sequence encodes CASREAGLARGGTQYF.

CDR3 in amino acids: CASSLNSPSGGNYGYTF. CDR3 DNA: TGTGCCAGCAGCTTAAATTCCCCATCAGGGGGCAACTATGGCTACACCTTC. The chain combines TRBV7-2 with TRBJ1-2; 8 bases match TRBD1. CDR1 and CDR2 from the germline V gene are SGHTA and FQGNSA. Losses at the gene ends were 2 bases for V and 2 bases for J; bases not matched to a gene: 10. CDR3 length: 17 amino acids.

J is TRBJ2-5 and V is TRBV4-3, with D possibly being TRBD1 or TRBD2 (5 bases each). Trimming stripped 0 bases from V and 4 bases from J, with 9 bases between. CDR1 is LGHNA, CDR2 YSLEER, per germline. The CDR3 length is 14 residues. The CDR3 sequence is CASSQDRGVETQYF. The CDR3 DNA reads as TGCGCCAGCAGCCAAGATAGAGGGGTAGAGACCCAGTACTTC.

This clonotype was seen a handful of times. The V call is TRBV11-2, the J call TRBJ2-3; a weak D match, TRBD1 (5 bases). This CDR3 region has 14 residues. Deletions cut 3 bases from V and 2 bases from J, with 9 bases between. Germline loops: CDR1 SGHAT, CDR2 FQNNGV. DNA for the CDR3: TGTGCCAGCAGCTTCCAGGGATACACAGATACGCAGTATTTT. Amino acid sequence: CASSFQGYTDTQYF. The entire variable domain, with the rest obtained from reference TRBV11-2 and TRBJ2-3, is as follows: EAGVAQSPRYKIIEKRQSVAFWCNPISGHATLYWYQQILGQGPKLLIQFQNNGVVDDSQLPKDRFSAERLKGVDSTLKIQPAKLEDSAVYLCASSFQGYTDTQYFGPGTRLTVL.

The chain combines TRBV4-2 with TRBJ2-2; D is uncertain. The CDR3 extends over 13 amino acids. Germline assignment: CDR1 LGHNA and CDR2 YNFKEQ. V was cut by 0 bases and J by 5 bases, with 4 bases left in between. For the CDR3, the DNA is TGTGCCAGCAGCCAAGATCCGACCGGGGAGCTGTTTTTT. Its translation: CASSQDPTGELFF.